This T cell receptor (beta chain) was documented in a study of T cell responses to AZD1222 COVID-19 vaccine. The assay was immunoSEQ multiplex PCR, and TCRdb's table has in-frame clones only and misses some. The sample lists fewer than 150,000 clones, roughly 91% occurring once. Overall study findings and caveats: None of the repertoires were sampled until the peak T cell response had passed. Reportedly, close to half of spike-specific TCRs are directed against unmutated variant regions. Donors were largely white British and mainly female; clonal diversity was possibly underestimated.

Remarks on this clone: Antigen: not known.

Sample: peripheral blood, taken 28 days after the second AZD1222 dose. The TCR originated in an adult who received the AZD1222 COVID-19 vaccine.

The DNA for the CDR3 is TGTGCCAGCAGCTTAGACAGGGTGTCCCGAGGCTACACCTTC. Amino acid sequence: CASSLDRVSRGYTF. The rearrangement uses TRBV5-5 and TRBJ1-2; 7 bases line up with TRBD1. The germline CDR1 and CDR2 sequences are SGHKS and YYEKEE (reference sequence). The CDR3 is made up of 14 amino acids. V shed 2 bases, J shed 8 bases, and the junction held 9 bases outside the gene matches.